One sample yielded the 23 T cell receptor beta chains listed below, sequenced in a study of blood T cell repertoires in COVID-19. The protocol was immunoSEQ multiplex PCR, while the TCRdb copy is restricted to in-frame clones and leaves out a portion. Of under 65,000 clones listed, around nine tenths are singletons. Sequencing used peripheral blood. The receptors were sampled from a woman in her sixties or seventies with COVID-19, enrolled during active disease.

The chain uses TRBV5-4 and TRBJ2-7, with D possibly TRBD2 on 6 matching bases. V lost 0 bases, J lost 6 bases, and 7 bases lay in between. The CDR3 contains 12 residues. Per the germline V gene, CDR1 is SGHNT and CDR2 is YYREEE (reference sequence). The CDR3 here is CASSLAGGEQYF. CDR3 sequence (DNA): TGTGCCAGCAGCTTGGCCGGGGGCGAGCAGTACTTC. The complete variable domain, with remaining parts taken from reference TRBV5-4 and TRBJ2-7, reads ETGVTQSPTHLIKTRGQQVTLRCSSQSGHNTVSWYQQALGQGPQFIFQYYREEENGRGNFPPRFSGLQFPNYSSELNVNALELDDSALYLCASSLAGGEQYFGPGTRLTVT.

There are a few counts of this clone. The CDR3 DNA follows: TGTGCCAGCTCACCCCTGGGACAGATCTACGAGCAGTACTTC. Protein: CASSPLGQIYEQYF. The chain has TRBV18 and TRBJ2-7; 7 bases agree with TRBD1. The CDR3 sequence is 14 residues long. The V gene's germline CDR1 is KGHSH and CDR2 LQKENI. J lost 3 bases, V lost 3 bases, and 5 bases had no gene match.

The rearrangement uses TRBV2 and TRBJ2-1; TRBD1 aligns across 7 bases. CDR1 is SNHLY, CDR2 FYNNEI, per germline. There are 15 residues in the CDR3. The J segment lost 2 bases and the V segment lost 6 bases, leaving 7 bases of the junction unmatched. CDR3 DNA sequence: TGTGCCAGCAGACCGGGACAGACTACCTACAATGAGCAGTTCTTC. This translates into CASRPGQTTYNEQFF.

The gene calls are TRBV29-1 and TRBJ1-2; D is uncertain. Trimming stripped 6 bases from V and 0 bases from J, with 14 bases between. The CDR3 has 14 residues. The germline V gene encodes CDR1 SQVTM and CDR2 ANQGSEA. The DNA of the CDR3 is TGCAGCGTCATGGTTCGGGGTTCTAACTATGGCTACACCTTC. Translating it yields CSVMVRGSNYGYTF.

The chain recombines TRBV4-1 with TRBJ2-7, with 7 bases fitting TRBD1. CDR1 and CDR2 (germline): MGHRA, YSYEKL. The trim removed 2 bases at V and 3 bases at J, leaving 4 bases unmatched. The CDR3 loop spans 14 amino acids. CDR3 sequence (DNA): TGCGCCAGCAGCCAACCTACAGGGGACTACGAGCAGTACTTC. Its protein product is CASSQPTGDYEQYF.

In nucleotides, the CDR3 is TGTGCCAGCAGTGACGATCCGGACAGGACCTACGAGCAGTACTTC. Its translation: CASSDDPDRTYEQYF. The chain uses TRBV6-1 and TRBJ2-7; 7 bases are a match to TRBD1. The CDR3 consists of 15 residues. Germline CDR1 MNHNS, CDR2 SASEGT. J gave up 2 bases and V 3 bases, and 7 bases lay outside the gene matches.

V usage is TRBV27 and J usage is TRBJ1-5; maybe TRBD1 (5 bases). This CDR3 has 15 amino acids. V lost 0 bases and J 3 bases, leaving 9 bases between the germline ends. In germline, CDR1 is MNHEY, CDR2 SMNVEV (reference sequence). CDR3 DNA sequence: TGTGCCAGCAGTTTATCGCAGGGTTTCAATCAGCCCCAGCATTTT. This codes for CASSLSQGFNQPQHF.

The chain combines TRBV5-1 with TRBJ2-2, with 12 bases fitting TRBD1. The V gene's germline CDR1 is SGHRS and CDR2 YFSETQ. V trimming: 4 bases; J trimming: 7 bases; junction bases outside the gene matches: 11. The CDR3 consists of 17 residues. The CDR3 DNA is TGCGCCAGCAGCCCGGACGGGACAGGGGGCTCGAACGGGGAGCTGTTTTTT. It codes for CASSPDGTGGSNGELFF.

This chain joins TRBV30 and TRBJ2-5, with 13 nucleotides matching TRBD2. Germline V lookup: CDR1 GTSNPN, CDR2 SVGIG (reference sequence). V was pared by 2 bases and J by 5 bases, with 8 bases of the junction left unmatched. The CDR3 contains 16 residues. The CDR3 region is CAWSPWTSGSSETQYF. Written as DNA, the CDR3 is TGTGCCTGGAGTCCATGGACTAGCGGGAGTAGTGAGACCCAGTACTTC.

This chain joins TRBV20-1 and TRBJ2-3; weak D call: TRBD2 (6 bases). V was clipped by 3 bases and J by 7 bases, with 8 bases between them. The CDR3 consists of 11 residues. Per germline, CDR1 DFQATT and CDR2 SNEGSKA (reference sequence). The CDR3 region is CSASRGNTQYF. The CDR3, as DNA: TGCAGTGCTAGTCGGGGGAATACGCAGTATTTT.

This clone was picked up one time. The chain has TRBV7-9 and TRBJ2-2; 8 bases fit TRBD1. CDR1 is SEHNR and CDR2 is FQNEAQ in the germline V gene (reference sequence). V dropped 3 bases and J dropped 4; count of bases not matched to a gene: 4. The CDR3 is 15 residues long. The CDR3 coding sequence is TGTGCCAGCAGCTTTCGGACAGGGAGCACCGGGGAGCTGTTTTTT. Translated: CASSFRTGSTGELFF.

The chain employs TRBV30 and TRBJ2-2, with 8 bases fitting TRBD1. Germline assignment: CDR1 GTSNPN and CDR2 SVGIG (reference sequence). The CDR3 has 14 amino acids. With 7 bases clipped from V and 1 base from J, the junction kept 5 bases outside the gene matches. CDR3 nucleotides: TGTGCCTCTGACAGGGGCCAGAACACCGGGGAGCTGTTTTTT. It codes for CASDRGQNTGELFF.

The gene calls are TRBV2 and TRBJ1-4, with D perhaps TRBD1 (5 bases). The germline V gene encodes CDR1 SNHLY and CDR2 FYNNEI. V was trimmed by 6 bases and J by 2 bases, leaving 13 bases between them. The CDR3 runs 15 residues. The CDR3 DNA follows: TGTGCCAGCAGAGCCAGTAGGGGTACTAATGAAAAACTGTTTTTT. Residues: CASRASRGTNEKLFF.

The genes are TRBV19 and TRBJ1-3, with D hard to call. CDR1 and CDR2 from the germline V gene are LNHDA and SQIVND (reference sequence). The CDR3 contains 16 residues. The germline V and J ends were trimmed by 0 bases and 0 bases, with 9 bases remaining between them. The CDR3 DNA reads TGTGCCAGTAGTATAGATCTCGGGTTCTCTGGAAACACCATATATTTT. As protein: CASSIDLGFSGNTIYF.

The chain links TRBV5-1 to TRBJ1-2; no clear D. With 4 bases removed from V and 2 bases from J, the gap between germline ends came to 15 bases. Germline-derived CDR1 and CDR2 are SGHRS and YFSETQ. CDR3 length equals 15 residues. The CDR3 DNA is TGCGCCAGCAGCAGAGGCCCCACGGGAAACTATGGCTACACCTTC. It translates to CASSRGPTGNYGYTF.

The chain has TRBV7-2 and TRBJ2-5; the D gene is possibly TRBD2 (7 bases). Germline V gene sequence: CDR1 SGHTA, CDR2 FQGNSA. V was shortened by 3 bases and J by 5 bases, with 13 bases between the two germline ends. The length of the CDR3 is 14 residues. The CDR3: CASSLGGPVETQYF. The CDR3 nucleotides are TGTGCCAGCAGCTTGGGGGGGCCGGTTGAGACCCAGTACTTC. The full variable domain, its missing parts supplied by reference TRBV7-2 and TRBJ2-5, is GAGVSQSPSNKVTEKGKDVELRCDPISGHTALYWYRQSLGQGLEFLIYFQGNSAPDKSGLPSDRFSAERTGGSVSTLTIQRTQQEDSAVYLCASSLGGPVETQYFGPGTRLLVL.

The chain couples TRBV27 to TRBJ1-5; D is undetermined. The V gene lost 6 bases and the J gene lost 1 base, with 13 bases spanning the gap. CDR3 length: 15 residues. Germline CDR1 and CDR2: MNHEY and SMNVEV (reference sequence). CDR3 amino acids: CASSPSVFSNQPQHF. The CDR3 DNA is TGTGCCAGCAGCCCTTCCGTGTTCAGCAATCAGCCCCAGCATTTT.

This chain joins TRBV29-1 and TRBJ1-2; TRBD1 aligns across 7 bases. The germline CDR1 and CDR2 sequences are SQVTM and ANQGSEA. Trimming removed 5 bases from V and 3 bases from J; junction bases left unmatched: 3. CDR3 size: 12 residues. CDR3: CSVQDRYYGYTF. The CDR3 DNA reads as TGCAGCGTTCAGGACAGGTACTATGGCTACACCTTC.

V gene TRBV28 combines with J gene TRBJ2-2; the match to TRBD1 covers 11 bases. V was pared by 8 bases and J by 7 bases, with 3 bases of the junction left unmatched. The length of the CDR3 is 13 residues. Looked up from germline, CDR1 is MDHEN and CDR2 is SYDVKM. CDR3 sequence (DNA): TGTGCCAGCCGGACAGGGGGCAGCGGGGAGCTGTTTTTT. Its protein product is CASRTGGSGELFF.

The chain has TRBV3-1 (or the pseudogene TRBV3-2) and TRBJ2-3; TRBD2 matches 9 bases. J was trimmed by 9 bases and V by 1 base; bases with no gene match: 11. The length of the CDR3 is 16 residues. Germline CDR1 and CDR2: LGHDT and YNNKEL (reference sequence). The CDR3, as DNA: TGTGCCAGCAGCCAAGCGCGGGATAGCGGGAGAGGGACGCAGTATTTT. Its protein product is CASSQARDSGRGTQYF.

V is TRBV10-2 and J is TRBJ1-5, with 9 bases fitting TRBD1. The CDR3 extends over 18 amino acids. Trimming took 6 bases from V and 2 from J; bases not matched to a gene: 14. In germline, CDR1 is WSHSY, CDR2 SAAADI. DNA of the CDR3: TGCGCCAGCAGAGCCGGGACAGGGAGGGCTGGCGGCAATCAGCCCCAGCATTTT. Translation gives CASRAGTGRAGGNQPQHF.

This CDR3 reads CATSRDSVRGQGEAFF. CDR3 DNA sequence: TGTGCCACCAGCAGAGATAGCGTCCGGGGACAGGGAGAAGCTTTCTTT. The gene calls are TRBV15 and TRBJ1-1, with 9 bases identical to TRBD1. There are 16 residues in the CDR3. CDR1 and CDR2 (germline): LNHNV, YYDKDF (reference sequence). With V trimmed by 0 bases and J by 8 bases, 10 bases remained unmatched.

The rearrangement uses TRBV30 and TRBJ2-5; D is perhaps TRBD1 (5 bases). Germline V gene data show CDR1 as GTSNPN and CDR2 as SVGIG (reference sequence). There are 13 residues in the CDR3. V was clipped by 7 bases and J by 1 base, with 13 bases between them. CDR3 bases: TGTGCCTCATCACAAGGGGCCCAAGAGACCCAGTACTTC. This gives the protein CASSQGAQETQYF.